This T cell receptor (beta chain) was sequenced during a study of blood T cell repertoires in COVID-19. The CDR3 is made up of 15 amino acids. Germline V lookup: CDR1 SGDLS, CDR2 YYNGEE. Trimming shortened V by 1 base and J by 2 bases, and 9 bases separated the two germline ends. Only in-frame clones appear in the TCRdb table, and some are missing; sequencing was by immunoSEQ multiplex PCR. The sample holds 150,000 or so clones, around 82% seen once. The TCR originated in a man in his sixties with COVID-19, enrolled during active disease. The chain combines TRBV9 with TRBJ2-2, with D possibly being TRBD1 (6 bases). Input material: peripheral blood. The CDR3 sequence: CASSVTGPNTGELFF. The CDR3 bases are TGTGCCAGCAGCGTAACAGGGCCCAACACCGGGGAGCTGTTTTTT.